One sample yielded the 23 T cell receptor beta chains listed below, sequenced in a study of blood T cells in healthy people across ages. Then a second PCR, running about 6 to 12 cycles, was carried out with a sample-barcoded 5' primer and a J-beta primer mix. TCRdb fed the 5' RACE reads into MiXCR, producing one record per CDR3 protein. Of 1.5 million to 2 million distinct CDR3 sequences in the sample, about 31% were seen once. Sample: blood. These receptors originate from a woman in her 30s in good health.

The chain recombines TRBV12-3 or TRBV12-4 with TRBJ2-1, with 7 bases that match TRBD1. This CDR3 has 14 amino acids. Trimming took 8 bases from V and 5 from J; bases not matched to a gene: 9. CDR3 coding DNA: TGTGCCAGCTCCCGAGACAGGGCCGACAATGAGCAGTTCTTC. Protein product: CASSRDRADNEQFF.

This chain connects TRBV29-1 to TRBJ1-2; D unresolved. This CDR3 spans 13 amino acids. The V gene lost 1 base and the J gene lost 3 bases, with 9 bases spanning the gap. Germline lookup yields CDR1 SQVTM and CDR2 ANQGSEA. The DNA of the CDR3 is TGCAGCGTTGAAGGGGCCTGGGACTATGGCTACACCTTC. Translation: CSVEGAWDYGYTF.

This clonotype was seen ten or more times. This chain uses TRBV5-5 with TRBJ2-1; no clear D. This CDR3 comprises 14 residues. From germline, CDR1 is SGHKS and CDR2 YYEKEE (reference sequence). V was shortened by 0 bases and J by 9 bases, with 13 bases between the two germline ends. The DNA of the CDR3 is TGTGCCAGCAGCTTGGGGTTGGGTGGAGCTGAGCAGTTCTTC. Amino acid sequence: CASSLGLGGAEQFF. The full variable domain, completed using reference TRBV5-5 and TRBJ2-1, is DAGVTQSPTHLIKTRGQQVTLRCSPISGHKSVSWYQQVLGQGPQFIFQYYEKEERGRGNFPDRFSARQFPNYSSELNVNALLLGDSALYLCASSLGLGGAEQFFGPGTRLTVL.

V gene TRBV5-1 combines with J gene TRBJ2-7, with D possibly matching TRBD1 (6 bases). V lost 0 bases and J 7 bases, leaving 23 bases between the germline ends. The CDR3 has 17 residues. Germline-derived CDR1 and CDR2 are SGHRS and YFSETQ. CDR3 amino acids: CASSLVAPLDRTGEQYF. DNA of the CDR3: TGCGCCAGCAGCTTGGTGGCCCCCCTAGACAGGACGGGGGAGCAGTACTTC.

V usage is TRBV27 and J usage is TRBJ1-2, with TRBD1 matching 7 bases. This CDR3 is 15 amino acids long. The germline gives CDR1 MNHEY, CDR2 SMNVEV (reference sequence). The junction had 10 bases not matched to a gene; V was cut back by 1 base and J by 8 bases. CDR3 sequence: CASSLWPSRGGGYTF. The CDR3 DNA follows: TGTGCCAGCAGTTTATGGCCCAGCAGGGGGGGAGGCTACACCTTC.

With respect to this clonotype: Sequence at one end of the junction differs from germline and may be a read error. The genes are TRBV6-2 or TRBV6-3 and TRBJ2-3; TRBD2 might be the D (6 bases). Germline V gives CDR1 MNHEY, CDR2 SVGEGT. This CDR3 is 17 amino acids long. CDR3 sequence (DNA): TGTGCCAGCAGTTATTCGAGTGCGGGGTCCTCCACAGATATGCAGTATTTT. Protein sequence: CASSYSSAGSSTDMQYF.

This chain connects TRBV6-5 to TRBJ2-1; D may be TRBD1 (6 bases). V shed 2 bases and J shed 6 bases, with 14 bases lying between them. CDR1 and CDR2 from the germline V gene are MNHEY and SVGAGI. This CDR3 spans 15 amino acids. The CDR3 bases are TGTGCCAGCAGTTACCTGCAAGGGACACCCAATGAGCAGTTCTTC. It yields the protein CASSYLQGTPNEQFF.

This clonotype showed up just a few times. A single base separates this from a much larger clone, so it may be a read error. CDR3 DNA: TGTGTCTGGAGTCCGGGCCAAACTAGGGGAGATGAGCAGTTCTTC. Amino acid sequence: CVWSPGQTRGDEQFF. This rearrangement joins TRBV30 to TRBJ2-1, with D perhaps given as TRBD1 or TRBD2 (5 bases each). CDR3 length: 15 residues. The V gene's germline CDR1 is GTSNPN and CDR2 SVGIG (reference sequence).

Concerning this clonotype itself: Its ends do not fully match the called genes, so a read error is possible. V and J are TRBV3-1 and TRBJ2-5; 7 bases agree with TRBD1. CDR3 size: 16 residues. Per germline, CDR1 LGHDT and CDR2 YNNKEL (reference sequence). CDR3 amino acids: CASRNVGRDRQETQNF. Written as DNA, the CDR3 is TGTGCCAGCAGGAACGTGGGACGGGACAGACAAGAGACCCAGAACTTC.

This clonotype was seen only a few times. CDR3 bases: TGTGCCAGCAGCGTAGGGGGACAGGTTCAAAGCATTCAGTACTTC. It codes for CASSVGGQVQSIQYF. The rearrangement links TRBV9 to TRBJ2-4; TRBD1 matches 8 bases. Trimming at V came to 0 bases and at J to 9 bases, leaving 8 bases not matched to a gene. In germline, CDR1 is SGDLS, CDR2 YYNGEE. This CDR3 contains 15 residues.

The V call is TRBV5-1, the J call TRBJ2-7; D unclear. The CDR3 has 13 amino acids. V was clipped by 4 bases and J by 0 bases, with 8 bases between them. Germline assignment: CDR1 SGHRS and CDR2 YFSETQ. As DNA, the CDR3 is TGCGCCAGCAGCACAGATATCTCCTACGAGCAGTACTTC. Protein product: CASSTDISYEQYF.

About this clonotype: A much larger clone lies a single base off, so this may be a read error. V gene TRBV24-1 combines with J gene TRBJ2-1; 8 bases are shared with TRBD2. The CDR3 has 16 residues. Germline assignment: CDR1 KGHDR and CDR2 SFDVKD. The CDR3 loop reads CTTSDPATSVYNEQFF. CDR3 DNA: TGTACCACCAGTGATCCGGCGACTAGCGTTTACAATGAGCAGTTCTTC.

This clonotype was detected a few times. The CDR3 nucleotides are TGTGCCAGCAGATTAGGGAGGGAGCAGTTCTTC. Translating gives CASRLGREQFF. V gene TRBV28 combines with J gene TRBJ2-1; possible D gene TRBD2, 6 bases. The CDR3 length is 11 residues. V was pared by 6 bases and J by 10 bases, with 10 bases between. In germline, CDR1 is MDHEN, CDR2 SYDVKM.

This clonotype was observed many times. The chain uses TRBV27 and TRBJ2-7; TRBD2 agrees at 12 bases. Per the germline V gene, CDR1 is MNHEY and CDR2 is SMNVEV (reference sequence). This CDR3 is built from 15 residues. V was clipped by 2 bases and J by 4 bases; unmatched bases: 3. CDR3: CASSLLAGGPYEQYF. The CDR3 DNA is TGTGCCAGCAGTTTACTAGCGGGAGGGCCTTACGAGCAGTACTTC.

The chain carries TRBV28 and TRBJ2-7, with 8 bases lining up with TRBD2. Germline V CDR1 and CDR2: MDHEN, SYDVKM. CDR3 length equals 16 residues. V lost 4 bases and J lost 2; bases outside the gene matches: 10. CDR3 loop: CASSSPPGGGAYEQYF. The CDR3 nucleotides are TGTGCCAGCAGTTCCCCCCCCGGGGGGGGCGCCTACGAGCAGTACTTC.

As to this clonotype: An end of the junction does not agree with germline; a read error may underlie this. Here the CDR3 DNA reads TGCGCCAGCAGCCAACAGAGGGGCCTTCAGCGCTATGAGCAGTTCTTC. This codes for CASSQQRGLQRYEQFF. The chain couples TRBV14 to TRBJ2-1; tentatively, D is TRBD1 or TRBD2 (5 bases each). Looked up from germline, CDR1 is SGHDN and CDR2 is FVKESK. The CDR3 is 16 amino acids. Supplemented by reference TRBV14 and TRBJ2-1, the full variable domain reads EAGVTQFPSHSVIEKGQTVTLRCDPISGHDNLYWYRRVMGKEIKFLLHFVKESKQDESGMPNNRFLAERTGGTYSTLKVQPAELEDSGVYFCASSQQRGLQRYEQFFGPGTRLTVL.

The table lists this clonotype with a few counts. The chain combines TRBV4-1 with TRBJ2-3; 8 bases align to TRBD2. The CDR3 consists of 15 residues. The junction had 7 bases not matched to a gene; V was cut back by 4 bases and J by 4 bases. The V gene's germline CDR1 is MGHRA and CDR2 YSYEKL. CDR3 loop: CASSRLGGAADTQYF. For the CDR3, the DNA is TGCGCCAGCAGCCGACTCGGGGGGGCGGCAGATACGCAGTATTTT.

Concerning this clonotype: One end of the junction is discordant with germline, which a read error may explain. The chain has TRBV6-2 or TRBV6-3 and TRBJ2-7, with no clear D. The CDR3 runs to 13 residues. Germline lookup yields CDR1 MNHEY and CDR2 SVGEGT. The CDR3 region has the DNA TGTGCCAGCAGTTACAGACTTAGCTACGAGCGGTACTTC. Protein product: CASSYRLSYERYF.

V and J are TRBV29-1 and TRBJ2-2; D might be TRBD1 (5 bases). CDR1 SQVTM and CDR2 ANQGSEA come from the germline V gene. This CDR3 region has 14 residues. The V end was cut by 5 bases, the J end by 1 base, with 11 bases between. The CDR3 sequence is CSVRDRLNTGELFF. The DNA for the CDR3 is TGCAGCGTTCGTGACAGATTGAACACCGGGGAGCTGTTTTTT.

This clonotype was observed once. Compared with germline, one end of the junction differs, possibly owing to a read error. In DNA, the CDR3 is TGTGCCAGCAGTGATGCGGGAGGGCCCGGGGAAGAGGCCCAGTACTTC. Amino acids: CASSDAGGPGEEAQYF. The chain uses TRBV25-1 and TRBJ2-5; 9 nucleotides agree with TRBD2. CDR3 size: 16 residues. The V gene's germline CDR1 is MGHDK and CDR2 SYGVNS.

This clonotype was found many times. This chain uses TRBV19 with TRBJ2-7; 9 nucleotides align to TRBD1. Germline CDR1 and CDR2: LNHDA and SQIVND (reference sequence). The ends lost 3 bases at V and 5 bases at J; junction bases unmatched: 5. This CDR3 contains 14 residues. The CDR3 nucleotides read TGTGCCAGTAGTATCCTGGACAGGGGAAACGAGCAGTACTTC. Its protein is CASSILDRGNEQYF.

The J gene is TRBJ1-3, the V gene TRBV11-2, with D perhaps TRBD1 (5 bases). Deletions cut 5 bases from V and 0 bases from J, with 14 bases between. The CDR3 is 16 amino acids. Germline loops: CDR1 SGHAT, CDR2 FQNNGV. CDR3 coding DNA: TGTGCCAGCAGCCGACGCGGACATAACTCTGGAAACACCATATATTTT. This gives the protein CASSRRGHNSGNTIYF.

This clonotype was seen a single time. This chain joins TRBV7-9 and TRBJ2-7, with 7 bases aligning to TRBD1. This CDR3 is 17 amino acids long. V dropped 11 bases and J dropped 3; count of bases not matched to a gene: 22. Germline values: CDR1 SEHNR, CDR2 FQNEAQ (reference sequence). The CDR3 sequence: CAPKTGLSARLFYEQYF. For the CDR3, the DNA is TGTGCCCCAAAGACAGGGTTATCCGCGCGGCTATTCTACGAGCAGTACTTC.